A selection of T cell receptor beta chains follows, all from one sample in a study of T-cell reconstitution after alpha-beta-depleted transplantation in children. TCRdb independently ran MiXCR on the PCR reads; one entry per CDR3 protein. The data show about 980,000 distinct CDR3 sequences, about 30% seen once. The sample here was PBMCs, mostly from graft donor cells, taken 360 days after TCRalphabeta/CD19-depleted stem cell transplant. These receptor sequences come from a boy in the first two years of life who had a stem cell transplant for SCID, so the T cells may come from the graft donor. CDR3s leave out the opening cysteine and the closing phenylalanine or tryptophan. Each record gives: V gene, CDR3 protein.

TRBV4-2,ASSQDDGLNEKLF
TRBV27,ASSPAAGGGGIQY
TRBV20-1,SEMGTANTEAF
TRBV20-1,SASRGSGPQH
TRBV6-1,ASSEVGDTDTQY
TRBV4-3,ASSQVGQGPSGANVLT
TRBV29-1,SVEEGGSEAGLYQETQY
TRBV7-3,ASSLSWIVRGDYNEQF
TRBV7-9,ASSSRGDGNGYT
TRBV7-2,ASSWQGQGTTDTQY
TRBV7-2,ASSSRGATYNEQF
TRBV6-1,ASRKSGLGGYT
TRBV27,ASSLSRTGALQETQY
TRBV7-6,ASSPRRGSLSSYEQY
TRBV4-1,ASSQSSVAPGTQY
TRBV6-1,ASRFSGGPNRYNEQF
TRBV28,ASSQDREGDADTQY
TRBV5-6,ASSATGIHQETQY
TRBV6-1,ASRIKSLDTEAF
TRBV6-1,ASRGTGAKNIQY
TRBV12-3/TRBV12-4,ASSLGLAGEQF
TRBV18,ASSRPQEKGSYEQY
TRBV4-1,ASSQGGLKETQY
TRBV24-1,ATSDSNYPNQPQH
TRBV12-3/TRBV12-4,ASSPSSGNQPQH
TRBV27,ASNRGGRADTGELF
TRBV6-5,ASSSRAFSGNTIY
TRBV12-3/TRBV12-4,ASSRRDGYEQY
TRBV12-3/TRBV12-4,ASSFLAGPDNEQF
TRBV28,ASRYTGGNTEAF
TRBV18,ASSPDVSYNEQF
TRBV6-1,ASSPDRADSYEQY
TRBV5-1,ASSDGQRYNEQF
TRBV27,ASTPTIGGYGYT
TRBV28,ASRFDRGPSYEQY
TRBV9,ASSVGGTGSDTQY
TRBV20-1,SARDEAGDYNEQF
TRBV20-1,SARGPLKQF
TRBV12-3/TRBV12-4,ASSAEGFDTEAF
TRBV5-6,ASSGPRKGLAGYYNEQF
TRBV12-3/TRBV12-4,ASSLIGGSGNEQF
TRBV18,ASGGGTLNTEAF
TRBV20-1,SADSSGGKYEQY
TRBV9,ASSPQGSKRTGELF
TRBV12-3/TRBV12-4,ASRPPGSDEQY
TRBV7-2,ASSLGGLNNEQF
TRBV3-1,ASSQAIVADTQY
TRBV29-1,SVHPTESYYEQY
TRBV12-3/TRBV12-4,ASSLGGDLTDTQY
TRBV7-2,ASSRFSYNSPLH
TRBV2,ASSVRAGANVLT
TRBV2,ASKPGDPYNEQF
TRBV20-1,SARRIGGYT
TRBV29-1,SAGQGLFGNEQF
TRBV5-1,ASSLSGNEKLF
TRBV2,ASTGQGWGRDEQF
TRBV10-3,AISHPGTKETQY
TRBV5-1,ASSLGRATDTQY
TRBV30,AWSGRDRVTGELF